The clone carrying this TCR beta chain has a handful of counts. What it recognizes is unknown. This record comes from a study of CD8+ T cells in alopecia areata. The wider study: Oral tofacitinib (5 to 10 mg twice daily) was administered to treated patients. Study-wide points: The study found TCR sharing across patients less clear than in mice, possibly for HLA reasons.

The CDR3 spans 11 residues. CDR1 is SQVTM and CDR2 is ANQGSEA in the germline V gene. V shed 4 bases and J shed 8 bases, with 11 bases lying between them. After isolation, RNA underwent reverse transcription to generate cDNA as the sequencing template. The table came from immunoSEQ multiplex PCR; TCRdb's copy has only in-frame clones and leaves some out. This table has 150,000 to 200,000 clones, 65% to 75% appearing once. The TCR sequence derives from a human donor with alopecia areata. The chain links TRBV29-1 to TRBJ1-1, with D hard to call. The sample consisted of CD8+ T cells sorted from blood, taken at week 0. CDR3 nucleotides: TGCAGCGTTGTGGTCCGAAAAGAAGCTTTCTTT. Encoded protein: CSVVVRKEAFF.